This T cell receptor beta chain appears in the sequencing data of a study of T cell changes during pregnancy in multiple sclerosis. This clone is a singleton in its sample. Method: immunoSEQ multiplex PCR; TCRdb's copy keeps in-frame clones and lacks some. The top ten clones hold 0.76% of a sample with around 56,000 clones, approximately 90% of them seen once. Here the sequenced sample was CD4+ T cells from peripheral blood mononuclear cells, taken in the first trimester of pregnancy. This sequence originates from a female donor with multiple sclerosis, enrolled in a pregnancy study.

CDR3 sequence reads: CATSRERARGRARGQETQYF. The DNA for the CDR3 is TGTGCCACCAGCAGAGAGAGAGCCCGAGGGCGGGCCAGGGGCCAAGAGACCCAGTACTTC. This sequence joins TRBV15 and TRBJ2-5, with TRBD1 as a possible D gene (6 bases). V was cut by 0 bases and J by 1 base, with 24 bases left in between. The CDR3 extends over 20 amino acids. CDR1 and CDR2 from the germline V gene are LNHNV and YYDKDF (reference sequence). The whole variable domain, filled in from reference TRBV15 and TRBJ2-5, reads DAMVIQNPRYQVTQFGKPVTLSCSQTLNHNVMYWYQQKSSQAPKLLFHYYDKDFNNEADTPDNFQSRRPNTSFCFLDIRSPGLGDTAMYLCATSRERARGRARGQETQYFGPGTRLLVL.